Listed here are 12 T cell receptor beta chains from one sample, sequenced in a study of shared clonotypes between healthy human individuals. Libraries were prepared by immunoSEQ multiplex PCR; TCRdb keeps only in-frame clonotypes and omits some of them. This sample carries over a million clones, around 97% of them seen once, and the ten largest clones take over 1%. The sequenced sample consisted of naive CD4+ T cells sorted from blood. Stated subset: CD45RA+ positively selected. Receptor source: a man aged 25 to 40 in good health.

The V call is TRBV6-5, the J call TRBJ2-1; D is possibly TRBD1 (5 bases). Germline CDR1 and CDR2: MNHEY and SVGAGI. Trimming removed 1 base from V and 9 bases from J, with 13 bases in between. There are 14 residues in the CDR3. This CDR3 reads CASSYLVRVTEQFF. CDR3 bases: TGTGCCAGCAGTTACTTGGTCAGGGTGACTGAGCAGTTCTTC.

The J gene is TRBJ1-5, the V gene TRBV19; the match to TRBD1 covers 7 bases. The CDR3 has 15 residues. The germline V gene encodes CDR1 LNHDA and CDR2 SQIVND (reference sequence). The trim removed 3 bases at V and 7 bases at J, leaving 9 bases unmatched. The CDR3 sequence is CASSIPPGGQQPQHF. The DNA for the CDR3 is TGTGCCAGTAGTATTCCCCCAGGGGGACAACAGCCCCAGCATTTT.

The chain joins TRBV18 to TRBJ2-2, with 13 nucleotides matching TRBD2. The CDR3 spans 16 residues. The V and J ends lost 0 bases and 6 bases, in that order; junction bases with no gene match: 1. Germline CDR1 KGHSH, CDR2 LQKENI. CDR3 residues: CASSPPGLAGSGELFF. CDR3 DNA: TGTGCCAGCTCACCACCGGGACTAGCGGGATCCGGGGAGCTGTTTTTT. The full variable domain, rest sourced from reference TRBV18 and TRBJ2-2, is NAGVMQNPRHLVRRRGQEARLRCSPMKGHSHVYWYRQLPEEGLKFMVYLQKENIIDESGMPKERFSAEFPKEGPSILRIQQVVRGDSAAYFCASSPPGLAGSGELFFGEGSRLTVL.

The DNA of the CDR3 is TGTGCCAGCAGCTTAAGCGGGACTAGCGGAAATGAGCAGTTCTTC. Its translation is CASSLSGTSGNEQFF. V and J are TRBV11-3 and TRBJ2-1, with 11 bases identical to TRBD2. The V gene end was trimmed by 2 bases and the J gene end by 7 bases; junction bases not matched to a gene: 4. CDR1 and CDR2 (germline): SGHNT, YENEEA. This CDR3 region has 15 residues.

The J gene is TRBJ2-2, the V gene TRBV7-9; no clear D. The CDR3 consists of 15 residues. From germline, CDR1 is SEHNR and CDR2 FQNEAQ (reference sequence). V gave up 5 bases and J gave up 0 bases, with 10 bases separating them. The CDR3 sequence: CASSGRNPNTGELFF. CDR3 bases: TGTGCCAGCAGCGGTCGGAACCCGAACACCGGGGAGCTGTTTTTT.

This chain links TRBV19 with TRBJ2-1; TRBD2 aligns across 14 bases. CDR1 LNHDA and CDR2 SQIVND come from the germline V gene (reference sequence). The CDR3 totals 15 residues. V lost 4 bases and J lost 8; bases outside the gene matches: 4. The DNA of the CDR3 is TGTGCCAGTAGTACTGAGGGACTAGCGGGAGATGAGCAGTTCTTC. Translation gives CASSTEGLAGDEQFF. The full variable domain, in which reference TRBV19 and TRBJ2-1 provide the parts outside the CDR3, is DGGITQSPKYLFRKEGQNVTLSCEQNLNHDAMYWYRQDPGQGLRLIYYSQIVNDFQKGDIAEGYSVSREKKESFPLTVTSAQKNPTAFYLCASSTEGLAGDEQFFGPGTRLTVL.

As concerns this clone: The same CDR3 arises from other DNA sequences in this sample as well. DNA for the CDR3: TGTGCCAGCAGCGTTCTAGCGGGTTCCTACAATGAGCAGTTCTTC. This translates into CASSVLAGSYNEQFF. V and J are TRBV9 and TRBJ2-1; 8 positions agree with TRBD2. V lost 2 bases and J lost 1; bases outside the gene matches: 2. CDR1 SGDLS and CDR2 YYNGEE come from the germline V gene. This CDR3 region has 15 residues. Drawing the rest from reference TRBV9 and TRBJ2-1, the complete variable domain is DSGVTQTPKHLITATGQRVTLRCSPRSGDLSVYWYQQSLDQGLQFLIQYYNGEERAKGNILERFSAQQFPDLHSELNLSSLELGDSALYFCASSVLAGSYNEQFFGPGTRLTVL.

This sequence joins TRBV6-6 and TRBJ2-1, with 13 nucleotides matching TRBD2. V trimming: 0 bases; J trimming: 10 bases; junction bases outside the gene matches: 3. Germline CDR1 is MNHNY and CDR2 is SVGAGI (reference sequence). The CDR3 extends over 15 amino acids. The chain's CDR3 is CASSYSRGLAGEQFF. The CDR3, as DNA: TGTGCCAGCAGTTACTCCCGGGGACTAGCGGGAGAGCAGTTCTTC.

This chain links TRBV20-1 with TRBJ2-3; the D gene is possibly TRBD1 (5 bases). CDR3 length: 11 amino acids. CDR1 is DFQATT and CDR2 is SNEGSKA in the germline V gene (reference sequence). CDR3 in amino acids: CRGQASDTQYF. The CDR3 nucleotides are TGCAGAGGACAAGCATCAGATACGCAGTATTTT.

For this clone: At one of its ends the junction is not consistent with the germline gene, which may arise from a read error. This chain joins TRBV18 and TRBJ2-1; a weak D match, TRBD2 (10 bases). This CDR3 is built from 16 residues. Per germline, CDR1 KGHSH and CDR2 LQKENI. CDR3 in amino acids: CASSPQGQGTSGTQFF. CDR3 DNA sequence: TGTGCCAGCTCCCCACAGGGACAGGGAACTAGCGGGACCCAGTTCTTC.

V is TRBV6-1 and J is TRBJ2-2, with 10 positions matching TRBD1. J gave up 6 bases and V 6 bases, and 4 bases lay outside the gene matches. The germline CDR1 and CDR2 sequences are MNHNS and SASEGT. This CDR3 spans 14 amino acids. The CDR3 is CASRGQGWAGELFF. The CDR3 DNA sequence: TGTGCCAGCAGGGGACAGGGGTGGGCCGGGGAGCTGTTTTTT.

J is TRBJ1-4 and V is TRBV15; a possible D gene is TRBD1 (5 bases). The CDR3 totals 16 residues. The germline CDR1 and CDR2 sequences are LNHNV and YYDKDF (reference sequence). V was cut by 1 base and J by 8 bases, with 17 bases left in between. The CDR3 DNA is TGTGCCACCAGCAGAGGACAGCTCACTGTACGGGAAAAACTGTTTTTT. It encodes CATSRGQLTVREKLFF.